This T cell receptor (beta chain) was observed in a study of blood T cell repertoires in COVID-19. Study summary: Both acute and convalescent COVID-19 samples were obtained from the United States, Italy and Spain. The analysed material was cDNA or gDNA that came from T cells, B-cell-depleted T cells, or PBMCs.

As processed by the authors: Amplification of reference gene primers was used by the study to estimate nucleated cell counts. Sequencing was performed with immunoSEQ multiplex PCR; in TCRdb, only in-frame clones are kept and a portion is missing. V, J and clone size are those of that table, while D and trimming were read from the DNA. The sample contains around 30,000 clones, about 89% of which appear only once. The V gene's germline CDR1 is KGHSH and CDR2 LQKENI. The CDR3 loop spans 17 amino acids. V lost 3 bases and J lost 0, with 15 bases in between. This clonotype originated in a woman aged 40-49 years with active or convalescent COVID-19. Sequenced material: peripheral blood. V gene TRBV18 combines with J gene TRBJ2-1, with D possibly being TRBD1 (5 bases). CDR3 loop: CASSPPPGRGSYNEQFF. DNA of the CDR3: TGTGCCAGCTCACCGCCGCCAGGAAGGGGCTCCTACAATGAGCAGTTCTTC.